This T cell receptor (beta chain) is from a study of blood T cells in healthy people across ages. For the second PCR, which ran for about 7 to 11 cycles, a sample-barcoded 5' primer and a J-beta primer mix were used. TCRdb re-analysed the 5' RACE reads in MiXCR, keeping a single row per CDR3 protein. The sample has about 380,000 distinct CDR3 sequences, approximately 47% seen once; the top ten hold around 53%. This clonotype was seen only a few times. The specimen was blood. The receptor was isolated from a man aged 55 to 70 in good health.

The CDR3, as DNA: TGTGCCAGCAGACCGACTGGCGGGAATCCCACCTACGAGCAGTACTTC. This gives the protein CASRPTGGNPTYEQYF. The chain couples TRBV2 to TRBJ2-7, with D perhaps TRBD2 (6 bases). The CDR3 totals 16 residues. V shed 6 bases and J shed 2 bases, with 20 bases lying between them. Germline assignment: CDR1 SNHLY and CDR2 FYNNEI. Supplemented by reference TRBV2 and TRBJ2-7, the full variable domain reads EPEVTQTPSHQVTQMGQEVILRCVPISNHLYFYWYRQILGQKVEFLVSFYNNEISEKSEIFDDQFSVERPDGSNFTLKIRSTKLEDSAMYFCASRPTGGNPTYEQYFGPGTRLTVT.